These 12 T cell receptor beta chains were sequenced from one sample in a study of beta chain features in type 1 diabetes. Reverse transcription of all isolated RNA meant that expressed TCRB transcripts were sequenced. Repertoires were generated with immunoSEQ multiplex PCR, while TCRdb's copy carries only in-frame clones and drops some. This table has more than 150,000 clones, about 13% appearing once. Sequencing was performed on central memory CD4+ T cells from blood. All receptors come from a woman aged 18-29 years in good health.

V and J are TRBV6-5 and TRBJ2-1; TRBD2 is a possible D gene (6 bases). Deletions cut 6 bases from V and 6 bases from J, with 18 bases between. The CDR3 has 15 residues. CDR1 is MNHEY and CDR2 is SVGAGI in the germline V gene. The CDR3 sequence is CASSSSGSPVNEQFF. Written as DNA, the CDR3 is TGTGCCAGCAGCTCGAGCGGGTCCCCTGTCAATGAGCAGTTCTTC.

In the case of this clone: A read error is likely here: a far larger clone is one base away. The chain uses TRBV7-2 and TRBJ2-5, with 11 positions matching TRBD2. The CDR3 spans 18 residues. V was pared by 5 bases and J by 5 bases, with 16 bases of the junction left unmatched. The germline V gene has CDR1 SGHTA and CDR2 FQGNSA. This CDR3 is CASSQEAIAGGLRETQYF. CDR3 in DNA: TGTGCCAGCAGCCAAGAAGCGATAGCGGGAGGGCTCCGGGAGACCCAGTACTTC. The variable domain in full, completed from reference TRBV7-2 and TRBJ2-5, reads GAGVSQSPSNKVTEKGKDVELRCDPISGHTALYWYRQSLGQGLEFLIYFQGNSAPDKSGLPSDRFSAERTGGSVSTLTIQRTQQEDSAVYLCASSQEAIAGGLRETQYFGPGTRLLVL.

This chain joins TRBV11-2 and TRBJ2-2; TRBD2 agrees at 10 bases. The CDR3 is 18 amino acids. CDR1 is SGHAT, CDR2 FQNNGV, per germline. Germline trimming cut 4 bases from V and 5 bases from J; bases unmatched to any gene: 13. CDR3 amino acids: CASSWSSGRARGTGELFF. The CDR3 DNA reads as TGTGCCAGCAGCTGGTCAAGCGGGAGGGCCAGAGGGACCGGGGAGCTGTTTTTT.

The chain carries TRBV14 and TRBJ2-4; 7 nucleotides agree with TRBD1. Germline-derived CDR1 and CDR2 are SGHDN and FVKESK. This CDR3 comprises 15 residues. Unmatched junction bases numbered 11, after V lost 4 bases and J lost 8 bases. The CDR3 sequence: CASSPRWLGTDIQYF. DNA for the CDR3: TGTGCCAGCAGCCCCCGTTGGTTAGGGACAGACATTCAGTACTTC.

The chain couples TRBV9 to TRBJ2-5; D ambiguous. From germline, CDR1 is SGDLS and CDR2 YYNGEE. The CDR3 covers 15 residues. Trimming pared 0 bases from V and 2 bases from J, leaving 11 bases between. The CDR3 nucleotides are TGTGCCAGCAGCGTAGGGAGCGCCCATCAAGAGACCCAGTACTTC. Its protein is CASSVGSAHQETQYF.

The chain uses TRBV28 and TRBJ1-2; TRBD1 is a possible D gene (5 bases). CDR1 is MDHEN, CDR2 SYDVKM, per germline. The V end was cut by 5 bases, the J end by 0 bases, with 19 bases between. This CDR3 region has 17 residues. The CDR3 sequence is CASSTTGGVITNYGYTF. For the CDR3, the DNA is TGTGCCAGCAGTACTACCGGGGGGGTTATTACTAACTATGGCTACACCTTC.

CDR3 loop: CASSRQVNTEAFF. The DNA for the CDR3 is TGTGCCAGCAGCCGACAGGTGAACACTGAAGCTTTCTTT. The chain recombines TRBV28 with TRBJ1-1, with D possibly matching TRBD1 (6 bases). Germline assignment: CDR1 MDHEN and CDR2 SYDVKM. V was cut by 6 bases and J by 0 bases, with 8 bases left in between. This CDR3 is built from 13 residues.

The chain employs TRBV5-1 and TRBJ1-4; TRBD1 agrees at 8 bases. V shed 4 bases, J shed 12 bases, and the junction held 5 bases outside the gene matches. Germline assignment: CDR1 SGHRS and CDR2 YFSETQ. This CDR3 spans 12 amino acids. In DNA, the CDR3 is TGCGCCAGCAGCCGTGGACAGGGTGAACTGTTTTTT. Protein product: CASSRGQGELFF.

The rearrangement joins TRBV7-9 to TRBJ2-1, with D tentatively TRBD2 (7 bases). The CDR3 is 15 amino acids. Germline V gene data show CDR1 as SEHNR and CDR2 as FQNEAQ (reference sequence). The germline V and J ends were trimmed by 6 bases and 8 bases, with 20 bases remaining between them. The CDR3 DNA sequence: TGTGCCAGCAGATGGAGGGGGGGGAGAGTGGATGAGCAGTTCTTC. This encodes CASRWRGGRVDEQFF.

This clone occurred a few times. The chain is built from TRBV6-5 and TRBJ1-1, with 7 bases identical to TRBD1. Germline V gene sequence: CDR1 MNHEY, CDR2 SVGAGI. Germline trimming cut 7 bases from V and 1 base from J; bases unmatched to any gene: 9. This CDR3 contains 15 residues. The CDR3 DNA is TGTGCCAGCACCGACCCGACAGGGCCGAACACTGAAGCTTTCTTT. Protein: CASTDPTGPNTEAFF.

This clone was recorded a few times. CDR3 in DNA: TGCAGCGTCCATAGAGGAGGACAGTACGGTGAAAAACTGTTTTTT. As protein: CSVHRGGQYGEKLFF. This chain links TRBV29-1 with TRBJ1-4, with D tentatively TRBD1 (6 bases). CDR3 size: 15 residues. In germline, CDR1 is SQVTM, CDR2 ANQGSEA. Trimming pared 6 bases from V and 7 bases from J, leaving 21 bases between.

This clone came up many times. The chain links TRBV29-1 to TRBJ2-7; TRBD1 agrees at 7 bases. Germline values: CDR1 SQVTM, CDR2 ANQGSEA. The ends lost 4 bases at V and 0 bases at J; junction bases unmatched: 0. CDR3 size: 12 residues. The CDR3 sequence: CSVGDSSYEQYF. CDR3 nucleotides: TGCAGCGTTGGGGACAGCTCCTACGAGCAGTACTTC.